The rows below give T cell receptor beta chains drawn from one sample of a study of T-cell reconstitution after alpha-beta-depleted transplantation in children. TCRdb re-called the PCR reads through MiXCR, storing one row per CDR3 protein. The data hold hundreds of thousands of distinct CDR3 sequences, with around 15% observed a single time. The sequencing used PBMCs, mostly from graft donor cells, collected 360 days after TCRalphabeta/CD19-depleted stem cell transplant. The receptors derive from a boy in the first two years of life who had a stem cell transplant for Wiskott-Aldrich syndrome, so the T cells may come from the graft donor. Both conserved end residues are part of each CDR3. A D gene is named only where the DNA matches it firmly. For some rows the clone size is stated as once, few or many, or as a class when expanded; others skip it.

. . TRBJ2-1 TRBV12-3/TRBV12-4 CASSPPLAINEQFF TGTGCCAGCAGTCCTCCTCTAGCGATCAATGAGCAGTTCTTC
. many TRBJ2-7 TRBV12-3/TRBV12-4 CASSLAGWRTASYEQYF TGTGCCAGCAGTTTAGCGGGGTGGAGGACAGCCTCCTACGAGCAGTACTTC
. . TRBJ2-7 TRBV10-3 CAISESGDLREQYF TGTGCCATCAGTGAGAGCGGAGACCTACGCGAGCAGTACTTC
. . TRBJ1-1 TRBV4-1 CASSQGEWGPNTEAFF TGCGCCAGCAGCCAAGGGGAGTGGGGCCCAAACACTGAAGCTTTCTTT
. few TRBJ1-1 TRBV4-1 CASSQAGLPNTEAFF TGCGCCAGCAGCCAAGCGGGACTGCCGAACACTGAAGCTTTCTTT
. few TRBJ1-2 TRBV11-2 CASSRAQNSYGYTF TGTGCCAGCAGCCGAGCACAGAATTCCTATGGCTACACCTTC
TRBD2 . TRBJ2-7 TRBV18 CASSLRSGMYEQYF TGTGCCAGCTCACTTAGGAGCGGGATGTACGAGCAGTACTTC
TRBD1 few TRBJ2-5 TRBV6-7 CASSRPRQGEETQYF TGTGCCAGCAGCCGCCCCCGACAGGGCGAAGAGACCCAGTACTTC
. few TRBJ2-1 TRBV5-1 CASSLEVPNEQFF TGCGCCAGCAGCTTGGAGGTCCCCAATGAGCAGTTCTTC
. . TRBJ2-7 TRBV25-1 CASSESLTETSYEQYF TGTGCCAGCAGTGAATCTCTGACAGAGACTAGCTACGAGCAGTACTTC
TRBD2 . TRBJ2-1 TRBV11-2 CASSPRTSGRPRGEQFF TGTGCCAGCAGCCCCCGGACTAGCGGGCGCCCGAGGGGTGAGCAGTTCTTC
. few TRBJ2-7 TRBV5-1 CASSFNRFLQRQYF TGCGCCAGCAGCTTTAACAGGTTCCTACAAAGGCAGTACTTC
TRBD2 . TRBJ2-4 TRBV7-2 CASSSPASGKNIQYF TGTGCCAGCAGCTCCCCAGCTAGCGGCAAAAACATTCAGTACTTC
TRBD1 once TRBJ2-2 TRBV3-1 CASRLSIRGWNTGELFF TGTGCCAGCAGGCTTTCCATCAGGGGGTGGAACACCGGGGAGCTGTTTTTT
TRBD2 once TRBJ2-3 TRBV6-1 CATRLAVDTQYF TGTGCCACTCGACTAGCGGTAGATACGCAGTATTTT
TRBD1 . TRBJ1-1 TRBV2 CASKAGGPPEAFF TGTGCCAGCAAAGCAGGGGGACCACCCGAAGCTTTCTTT
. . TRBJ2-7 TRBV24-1 CATTVTGRTYEQYF TGTGCCACCACGGTCACAGGGAGGACCTACGAGCAGTACTTC
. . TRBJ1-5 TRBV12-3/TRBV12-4 CASSPSISNQPQHF TGTGCCAGCAGCCCGTCGATTAGCAATCAGCCCCAGCATTTT
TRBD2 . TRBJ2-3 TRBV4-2 CASSYGGAGGDTQYF TGTGCCAGCAGCTACGGGGGGGCCGGAGGAGATACGCAGTATTTT
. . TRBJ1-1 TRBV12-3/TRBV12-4 CASKVRGLSYTEAFF TGTGCCAGCAAGGTCAGGGGCCTCTCTTACACTGAAGCTTTCTTT
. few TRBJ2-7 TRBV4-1 CASSQVTGDFEQYF TGCGCCAGCAGCCAAGTTACGGGGGACTTTGAGCAGTACTTC
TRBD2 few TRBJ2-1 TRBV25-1 CASSERLAGTYNEQFF TGTGCCAGCAGTGAACGACTAGCAGGAACCTACAATGAGCAGTTCTTC
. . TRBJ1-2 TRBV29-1 CSAGTVLSGYTF TGCAGCGCCGGGACGGTCCTTAGTGGCTACACCTTC
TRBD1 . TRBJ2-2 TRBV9 CASSVRDRWFSGELFF TGTGCCAGCAGCGTCCGGGACAGGTGGTTTTCCGGGGAGCTGTTTTTT
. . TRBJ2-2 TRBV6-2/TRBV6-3 CASSYSIARTGELFF TGTGCCAGCAGTTACTCAATCGCAAGGACCGGGGAGCTGTTTTTT
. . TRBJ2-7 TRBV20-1 CSARKGGIPYEQYF TGCAGTGCTAGAAAGGGGGGGATACCCTACGAGCAGTACTTC
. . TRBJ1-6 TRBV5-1 CASSLEGHPAGSPLHF TGCGCCAGCAGCTTGGAGGGACACCCTGCTGGTTCACCCCTCCACTTT
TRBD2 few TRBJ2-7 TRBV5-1 CASSGGGRALDEQYF TGCGCCAGCAGCGGCGGGGGACGGGCTCTCGACGAGCAGTACTTC
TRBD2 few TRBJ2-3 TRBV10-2 CASSVAGGGTDTQYF TGCGCCAGCAGTGTGGCGGGAGGGGGCACAGATACGCAGTATTTT
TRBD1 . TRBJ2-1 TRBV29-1 CSVALGQGGGNEQFF TGCAGCGTTGCCCTGGGACAGGGAGGGGGCAATGAGCAGTTCTTC
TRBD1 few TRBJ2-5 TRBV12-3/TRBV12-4 CASSSPTGGETQYF TGTGCCAGCAGTTCCCCCACAGGGGGAGAGACCCAGTACTTC
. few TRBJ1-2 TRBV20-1 CSARSVSYGYTF TGCAGTGCTAGATCGGTCAGCTATGGCTACACCTTC
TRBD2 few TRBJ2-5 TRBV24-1 CATSASRLAARQETQYF TGTGCCACCAGTGCTAGCCGACTAGCGGCGCGTCAAGAGACCCAGTACTTC
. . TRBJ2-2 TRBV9 CASSVGFTPGELFF TGTGCCAGCAGCGTAGGTTTTACGCCCGGGGAGCTGTTTTTT
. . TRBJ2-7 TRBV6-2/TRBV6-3 CASSYRVSYEQYF TGTGCCAGCAGTTACCGGGTTTCCTACGAGCAGTACTTC
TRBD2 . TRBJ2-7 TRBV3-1 CASSQGGLAASYEQYF TGTGCCAGCAGCCAAGGGGGACTAGCGGCTTCCTACGAGCAGTACTTC
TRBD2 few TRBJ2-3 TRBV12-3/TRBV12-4 CASSKGTGLAADTQYF TGTGCCAGCAGTAAGGGAACCGGACTAGCGGCAGATACGCAGTATTTT
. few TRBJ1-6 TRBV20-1 CSAREDSGAPLHF TGCAGTGCTAGAGAAGACTCCGGCGCACCCCTCCACTTT
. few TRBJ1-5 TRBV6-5 CASRGKGQPQHF TGTGCCAGCAGGGGAAAAGGTCAGCCCCAGCATTTT
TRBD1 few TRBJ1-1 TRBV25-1 CASSEPGTGPNTEAFF TGTGCCAGCAGTGAACCCGGGACAGGGCCGAACACTGAAGCTTTCTTT
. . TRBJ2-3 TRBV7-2 CASSSWTENTQYF TGTGCCAGCAGCTCCTGGACGGAAAATACGCAGTATTTT
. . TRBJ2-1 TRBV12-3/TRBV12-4 CASSPKTRVEQFF TGTGCCAGCAGTCCAAAAACTAGAGTTGAGCAGTTCTTC
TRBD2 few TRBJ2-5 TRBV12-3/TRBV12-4 CASSLYTGGQETQYF TGTGCCAGCAGTTTGTATACGGGAGGCCAAGAGACCCAGTACTTC
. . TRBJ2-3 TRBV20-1 CSAELHTDTQYF TGCAGTGCTGAGTTACACACAGATACGCAGTATTTT
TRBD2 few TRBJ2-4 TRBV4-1 CASSQDRRGANIQYF TGCGCCAGCAGCCAAGATCGGCGGGGGGCAAACATTCAGTACTTC